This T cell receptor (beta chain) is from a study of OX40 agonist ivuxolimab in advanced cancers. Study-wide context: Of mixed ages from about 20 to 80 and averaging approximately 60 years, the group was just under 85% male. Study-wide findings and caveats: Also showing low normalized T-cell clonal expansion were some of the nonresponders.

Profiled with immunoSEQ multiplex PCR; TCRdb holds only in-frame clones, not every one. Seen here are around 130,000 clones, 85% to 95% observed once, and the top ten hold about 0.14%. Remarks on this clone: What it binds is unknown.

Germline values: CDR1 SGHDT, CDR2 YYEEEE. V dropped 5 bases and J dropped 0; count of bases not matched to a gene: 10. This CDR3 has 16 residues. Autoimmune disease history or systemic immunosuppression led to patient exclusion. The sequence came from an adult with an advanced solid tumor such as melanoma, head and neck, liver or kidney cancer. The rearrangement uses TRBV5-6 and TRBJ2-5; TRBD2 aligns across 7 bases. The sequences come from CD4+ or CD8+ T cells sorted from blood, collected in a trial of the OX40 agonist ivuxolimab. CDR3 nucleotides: TGTGCCAGCAGGCCTTATGCGGGGGTCTACCAAGAGACCCAGTACTTC. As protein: CASRPYAGVYQETQYF.